This T cell receptor (beta chain) appears in the sequencing data of a study of PD-1 blockade in classical Hodgkin lymphoma. Study at large: Nivolumab dosed at 3 mg/kg went to patients intravenously every 2 weeks.

Looked up from germline, CDR1 is SNHLY and CDR2 is FYNNEI. The CDR3 contains 14 residues. V was shortened by 6 bases and J by 3 bases, with 12 bases between the two germline ends. Study observations and caveats: Whereas CD4+ TCR diversity had risen significantly by C4D1, CD8+ TCR diversity had not.

Exposure to brentuximab vedotin varied, and each patient had relapsed following autologous stem cell transplantation. As for this clone: The antigen is unknown.

The repertoire was sequenced with immunoSEQ multiplex PCR; TCRdb's copy has only in-frame clones and lacks some. The sample contains 10,000 to 15,000 clones, around 92% of which appear only once. The material was peripheral blood mononuclear cells (PBMCs), obtained at baseline. The chain combines TRBV2 with TRBJ1-5; possible D gene TRBD1, 5 bases. This clonotype was sampled from a human donor with classical Hodgkin lymphoma. The CDR3 nucleotides are TGTGCCAGCAGCGTTACCGGGGCCAATCAGCCCCAGCATTTT. Amino acid sequence: CASSVTGANQPQHF.